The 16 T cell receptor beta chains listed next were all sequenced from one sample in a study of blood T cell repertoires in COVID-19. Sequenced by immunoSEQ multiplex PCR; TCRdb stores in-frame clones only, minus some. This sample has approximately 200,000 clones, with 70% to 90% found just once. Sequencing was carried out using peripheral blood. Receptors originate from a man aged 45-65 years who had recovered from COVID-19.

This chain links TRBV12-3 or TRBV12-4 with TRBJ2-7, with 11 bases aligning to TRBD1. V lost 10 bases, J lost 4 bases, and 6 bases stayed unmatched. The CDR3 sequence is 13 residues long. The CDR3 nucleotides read TGTGCCACCGGACAGGGGGCGCCGTACGAGCAGTACTTC. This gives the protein CATGQGAPYEQYF.

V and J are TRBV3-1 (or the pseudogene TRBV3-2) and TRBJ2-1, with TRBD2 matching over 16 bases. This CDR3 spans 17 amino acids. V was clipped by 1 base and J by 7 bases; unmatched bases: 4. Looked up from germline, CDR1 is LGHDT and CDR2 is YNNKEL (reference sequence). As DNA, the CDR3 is TGTGCCAGCAGCCAAGCGGGACTAGCGGGAGGGAGGAATGAGCAGTTCTTC. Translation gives CASSQAGLAGGRNEQFF.

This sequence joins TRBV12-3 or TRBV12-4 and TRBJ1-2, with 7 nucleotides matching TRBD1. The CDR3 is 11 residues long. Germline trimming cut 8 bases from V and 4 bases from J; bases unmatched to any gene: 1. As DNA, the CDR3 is TGTGCCAGCCGGGACAGCTATGGCTACACCTTC. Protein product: CASRDSYGYTF.

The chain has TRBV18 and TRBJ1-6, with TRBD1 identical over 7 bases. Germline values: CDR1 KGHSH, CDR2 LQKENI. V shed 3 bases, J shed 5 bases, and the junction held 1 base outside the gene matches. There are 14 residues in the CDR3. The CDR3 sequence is CASSPGQHNSPLHF. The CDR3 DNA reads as TGTGCCAGCTCACCGGGACAGCATAATTCACCCCTCCACTTT.

The CDR3 sequence: CASILSDEGQYF. The CDR3 DNA reads as TGTGCCAGCATCCTCAGTGACGAGGGGCAGTATTTT. The V and J genes are TRBV5-5 and TRBJ2-3; D may be TRBD2 (5 bases). The CDR3 is 12 amino acids. Trimming removed 6 bases at V and 11 bases at J, with 16 bases between. Germline loops: CDR1 SGHKS, CDR2 YYEKEE (reference sequence).

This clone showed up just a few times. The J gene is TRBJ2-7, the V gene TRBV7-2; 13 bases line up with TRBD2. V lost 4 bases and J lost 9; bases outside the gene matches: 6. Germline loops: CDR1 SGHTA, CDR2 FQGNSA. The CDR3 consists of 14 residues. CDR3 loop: CASSSTSGRAGQYF. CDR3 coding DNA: TGTGCCAGCAGCTCTACTAGCGGGAGGGCCGGGCAGTACTTC.

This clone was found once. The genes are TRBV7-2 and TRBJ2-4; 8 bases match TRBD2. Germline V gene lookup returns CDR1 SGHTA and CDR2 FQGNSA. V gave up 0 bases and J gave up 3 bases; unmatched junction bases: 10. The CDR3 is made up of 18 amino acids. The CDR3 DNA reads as TGTGCCAGCAGCTTAGCAGCGCAACTAGCGGCCCTCAAAAACATTCAGTACTTC. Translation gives CASSLAAQLAALKNIQYF.

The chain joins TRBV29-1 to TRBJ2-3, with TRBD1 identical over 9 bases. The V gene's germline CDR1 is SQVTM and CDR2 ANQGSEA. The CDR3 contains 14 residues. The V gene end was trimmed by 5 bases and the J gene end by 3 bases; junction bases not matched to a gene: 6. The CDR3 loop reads CSVSGQGMTDTQYF. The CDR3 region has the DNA TGCAGCGTTTCGGGACAGGGAATGACAGATACGCAGTATTTT.

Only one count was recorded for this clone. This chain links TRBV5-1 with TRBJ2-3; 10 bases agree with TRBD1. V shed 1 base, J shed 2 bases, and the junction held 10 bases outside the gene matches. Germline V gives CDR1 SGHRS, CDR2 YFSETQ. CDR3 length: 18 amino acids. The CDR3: CASSLKGGTGAITDTQYF. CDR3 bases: TGCGCCAGCAGCTTGAAGGGAGGGACAGGGGCAATCACAGATACGCAGTATTTT. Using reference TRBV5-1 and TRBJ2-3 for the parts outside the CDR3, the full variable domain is KAGVTQTPRYLIKTRGQQVTLSCSPISGHRSVSWYQQTPGQGLQFLFEYFSETQRNKGNFPGRFSGRQFSNSRSEMNVSTLELGDSALYLCASSLKGGTGAITDTQYFGPGTRLTVL.

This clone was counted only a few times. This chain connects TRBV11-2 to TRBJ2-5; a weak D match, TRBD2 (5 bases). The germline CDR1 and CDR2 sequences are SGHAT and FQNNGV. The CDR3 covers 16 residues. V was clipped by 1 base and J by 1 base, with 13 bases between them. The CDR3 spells CASSLGLAAFQETQYF. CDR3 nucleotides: TGTGCCAGCAGCTTAGGGCTAGCAGCCTTCCAAGAGACCCAGTACTTC. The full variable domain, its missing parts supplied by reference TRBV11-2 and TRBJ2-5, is EAGVAQSPRYKIIEKRQSVAFWCNPISGHATLYWYQQILGQGPKLLIQFQNNGVVDDSQLPKDRFSAERLKGVDSTLKIQPAKLEDSAVYLCASSLGLAAFQETQYFGPGTRLLVL.

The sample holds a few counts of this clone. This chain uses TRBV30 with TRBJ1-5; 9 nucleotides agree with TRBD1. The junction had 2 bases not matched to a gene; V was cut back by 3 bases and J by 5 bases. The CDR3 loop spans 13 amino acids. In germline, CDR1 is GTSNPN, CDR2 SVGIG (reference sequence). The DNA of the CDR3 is TGTGCCTGGAGGGGACAGGGCTATCAGCCCCAGCATTTT. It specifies CAWRGQGYQPQHF.

The CDR3 nucleotides read TGTGCCAGCTCACCGCCCGGGACAGTTTCCACCTACGAGCAGTACTTC. Encoded protein: CASSPPGTVSTYEQYF. The V call is TRBV18, the J call TRBJ2-7; TRBD1 matches 7 bases. The CDR3 is 16 amino acids. The V and J ends lost 3 bases and 2 bases, in that order; junction bases with no gene match: 10. Per the germline V gene, CDR1 is KGHSH and CDR2 is LQKENI.

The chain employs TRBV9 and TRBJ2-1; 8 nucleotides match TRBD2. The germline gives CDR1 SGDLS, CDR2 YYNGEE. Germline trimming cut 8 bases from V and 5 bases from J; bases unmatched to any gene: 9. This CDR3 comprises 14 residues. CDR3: CASSLAGSDNEQFF. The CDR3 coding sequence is TGTGCCAGTTCTTTAGCGGGAAGCGACAATGAGCAGTTCTTC. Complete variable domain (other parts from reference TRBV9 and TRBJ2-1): DSGVTQTPKHLITATGQRVTLRCSPRSGDLSVYWYQQSLDQGLQFLIQYYNGEERAKGNILERFSAQQFPDLHSELNLSSLELGDSALYFCASSLAGSDNEQFFGPGTRLTVL.

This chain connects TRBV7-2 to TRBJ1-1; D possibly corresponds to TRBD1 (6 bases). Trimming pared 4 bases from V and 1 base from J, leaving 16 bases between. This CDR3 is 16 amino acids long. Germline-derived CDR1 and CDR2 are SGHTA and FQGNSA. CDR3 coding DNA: TGTGCCAGCAGCTGGGGATTACAGGGTGCGAACACTGAAGCTTTCTTT. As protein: CASSWGLQGANTEAFF. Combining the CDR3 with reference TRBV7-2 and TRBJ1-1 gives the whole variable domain GAGVSQSPSNKVTEKGKDVELRCDPISGHTALYWYRQSLGQGLEFLIYFQGNSAPDKSGLPSDRFSAERTGGSVSTLTIQRTQQEDSAVYLCASSWGLQGANTEAFFGQGTRLTVV.

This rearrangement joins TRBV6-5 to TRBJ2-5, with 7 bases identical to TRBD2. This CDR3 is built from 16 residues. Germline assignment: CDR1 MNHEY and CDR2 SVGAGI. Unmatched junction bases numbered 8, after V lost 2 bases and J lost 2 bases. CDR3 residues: CASSYQLASHQETQYF. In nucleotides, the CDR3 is TGTGCCAGCAGTTACCAACTAGCGTCCCATCAAGAGACCCAGTACTTC.

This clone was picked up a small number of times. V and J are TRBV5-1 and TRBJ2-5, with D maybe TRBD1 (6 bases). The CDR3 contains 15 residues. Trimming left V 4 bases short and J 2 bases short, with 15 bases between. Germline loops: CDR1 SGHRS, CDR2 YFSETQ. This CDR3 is CASSGTGHLQETQYF. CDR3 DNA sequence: TGCGCCAGCAGCGGCACGGGACACCTACAAGAGACCCAGTACTTC.